This TCR beta chain was found in a study of shared clonotypes between healthy human individuals. The germline CDR1 and CDR2 sequences are MNHEY and SVGAGI. V dropped 8 bases and J dropped 1 base, with 15 bases sitting between them. The CDR3 consists of 14 residues. Using immunoSEQ multiplex PCR, the repertoire was profiled, and TCRdb retains in-frame clones only, with some absent. The repertoire holds about 2,500,000 clones, with more than 90% as singletons. Naive CD4+ cells were CD45RA-selected; the remaining cells were memory. This clone was recorded a few times. The V gene is TRBV6-5, the J gene TRBJ2-7, with D maybe TRBD1 (5 bases). The sequence was collected from a man aged 18 to 29 in good health. The specimen sequenced was naive CD4+ T cells sorted from blood. Subset indicated: CD45RA+ positively selected. CDR3 coding DNA: TGTGCCAGCCGCAGGGCCAATCCTTCCTACGAGCAGTACTTC. Translated: CASRRANPSYEQYF.